These 21 T cell receptor beta chains came from one sample sequenced in a study of shared clonotypes between healthy human individuals. TCRdb keeps only in-frame clones here, not all; method: immunoSEQ multiplex PCR. The sample gives about 2.3 million clones, over 90% of which show up once; 0.39% is in the top ten. Sequenced input: naive CD4+ T cells from PBMCs. Subset in this sample: CD45RA+ positively selected. Every receptor here comes from a man between 18 and 29 years old in good health. Some clones in this sample may be carry-over from other donors' samples.

The chain carries TRBV28 and TRBJ2-2, with D maybe TRBD2 (5 bases). The CDR3 contains 18 residues. The germline gives CDR1 MDHEN, CDR2 SYDVKM. V shed 6 bases and J shed 4 bases, with 24 bases lying between them. The CDR3 region has the DNA TGTGCCAGCAGAAAAAACCTAGGGTCTGACCGGGGCACCGGGGAGCTGTTTTTT. Residues: CASRKNLGSDRGTGELFF.

This clone has only one observation. The chain carries TRBV28 and TRBJ1-1, with D possibly matching TRBD1 (6 bases). V was clipped by 3 bases and J by 5 bases, with 10 bases between them. CDR3 length: 13 residues. CDR1 is MDHEN, CDR2 SYDVKM, per germline. DNA for the CDR3: TGTGCCAGCAGTTTTCCGGGGGCGACTGAAGCTTTCTTT. Encoded protein: CASSFPGATEAFF.

This chain links TRBV28 with TRBJ2-7, with D possibly being TRBD2 (5 bases). With 4 bases removed from V and 2 bases from J, the gap between germline ends came to 12 bases. CDR1 is MDHEN, CDR2 SYDVKM, per germline. CDR3 size: 14 residues. The CDR3 sequence: CASSSGMTPYEQYF. Here the CDR3 DNA reads TGTGCCAGCAGTTCCGGGATGACTCCCTACGAGCAGTACTTC.

This clone was recorded only once. Different DNA sequences within this sample yield the same CDR3. The CDR3 protein is CASSPGQQETQYF. In DNA, the CDR3 is TGTGCCAGCAGCCCCGGACAGCAAGAGACCCAGTACTTC. V gene TRBV11-2 combines with J gene TRBJ2-5; TRBD1 might be the D (6 bases). The CDR3 consists of 13 residues. Between the trimmed V and J ends, which lost 5 bases and 2 bases, there was a span of 9 bases. Looked up from germline, CDR1 is SGHAT and CDR2 is FQNNGV.

CDR3 nucleotide sequence: TGTGCCAGCAGCTTAGTGGCTAGCGGGAGTTTGGGGACCCAGTACTTC. It yields the protein CASSLVASGSLGTQYF. The chain recombines TRBV7-2 with TRBJ2-5, with 10 positions matching TRBD2. The CDR3 runs 16 residues. After removal of 1 base from V and 7 bases from J, the junction contained 9 bases not matched to a gene. CDR1 and CDR2 from the germline V gene are SGHTA and FQGNSA.

The chain employs TRBV7-8 and TRBJ1-2, with D maybe TRBD1 (6 bases). The CDR3 runs 11 residues. Trimming shortened V by 4 bases and J by 6 bases, and 6 bases separated the two germline ends. Germline V CDR1 and CDR2: SGHVS, FQNEAQ. CDR3 loop: CASSWGHGYTF. Here the CDR3 DNA reads TGTGCCAGCAGCTGGGGGCATGGCTACACCTTC.

Note on this clone: Other DNA sequences in the sample encode the same CDR3. This sequence joins TRBV19 and TRBJ2-7; TRBD1 matches at 9 bases. The germline gives CDR1 LNHDA, CDR2 SQIVND (reference sequence). After removal of 5 bases from V and 7 bases from J, the junction contained 6 bases not matched to a gene. CDR3 length: 13 amino acids. The CDR3 reads CASSSTGGYEQYF. CDR3 DNA sequence: TGTGCCAGTAGTTCTACAGGGGGCTATGAGCAGTACTTC.

This chain joins TRBV4-1 and TRBJ2-7; D unclear. V gave up 4 bases and J gave up 3 bases, with 13 bases separating them. Germline-derived CDR1 and CDR2 are MGHRA and YSYEKL. CDR3 length: 14 amino acids. The CDR3 coding sequence is TGCGCCAGCAGCCTAACTCCGGCCGGCTACGAGCAGTACTTC. Residues: CASSLTPAGYEQYF.

The chain is built from TRBV7-6 and TRBJ2-7, with 7 bases lining up with TRBD2. With 1 base clipped from V and 4 bases from J, the junction kept 7 bases outside the gene matches. This CDR3 contains 15 residues. Germline lookup yields CDR1 SGHVS and CDR2 FNYEAQ. The CDR3, as DNA: TGTGCCAGCAGCTTAGAGGGTGCGGGAGCGTACGAGCAGTACTTC. This sequence encodes CASSLEGAGAYEQYF.

This clone was seen once. This CDR3 reads CASSLDRVGYTF. The CDR3 DNA follows: TGTGCCAGCAGTTTAGACAGGGTTGGCTACACCTTC. The V gene is TRBV2, the J gene TRBJ1-2; 7 bases map to TRBD1. V shed 5 bases, J shed 7 bases, and the junction held 4 bases outside the gene matches. Germline CDR1 and CDR2: SNHLY and FYNNEI. The CDR3 loop spans 12 amino acids.

The J gene is TRBJ2-7, the V gene TRBV11-2; D is possibly TRBD2 (5 bases). CDR1 is SGHAT, CDR2 FQNNGV, per germline. This CDR3 is built from 15 residues. The V gene lost 2 bases and the J gene lost 5 bases, with 16 bases spanning the gap. Written as DNA, the CDR3 is TGTGCCAGCAGCTTATTAGGCGCTGATAGCGACGAGCAGTACTTC. It translates to CASSLLGADSDEQYF. Filled out from reference TRBV11-2 and TRBJ2-7, the complete variable domain reads EAGVAQSPRYKIIEKRQSVAFWCNPISGHATLYWYQQILGQGPKLLIQFQNNGVVDDSQLPKDRFSAERLKGVDSTLKIQPAKLEDSAVYLCASSLLGADSDEQYFGPGTRLTVT.

The gene calls are TRBV27 and TRBJ1-5; D is possibly TRBD1 (6 bases). The CDR3 spans 14 residues. Trimming pared 4 bases from V and 6 bases from J, leaving 13 bases between. The germline V gene encodes CDR1 MNHEY and CDR2 SMNVEV (reference sequence). The CDR3 is CASSSIGQTQPQHF. As DNA, the CDR3 is TGTGCCAGCAGTTCAATCGGACAGACTCAGCCCCAGCATTTT.

The rearrangement links TRBV27 to TRBJ2-3; TRBD2 might be the D (6 bases). V was shortened by 0 bases and J by 6 bases, with 19 bases between the two germline ends. The germline V gene has CDR1 MNHEY and CDR2 SMNVEV (reference sequence). This CDR3 has 17 amino acids. CDR3 sequence: CASSLSPQRRRADTQYF. The CDR3 DNA follows: TGTGCCAGCAGTTTATCCCCACAGCGGAGGAGGGCGGATACGCAGTATTTT.

The rearrangement links TRBV6-1 to TRBJ2-3, with D tentatively TRBD1 or TRBD2 (5 bases each). Trimming removed 10 bases at V and 6 bases at J, with 23 bases between. CDR1 and CDR2 from the germline V gene are MNHNS and SASEGT. The CDR3 has 15 amino acids. CDR3 residues: CATRGERTNADTQYF. CDR3 bases: TGTGCCACCCGAGGGGAGCGGACGAACGCGGATACGCAGTATTTT.

This rearrangement joins TRBV29-1 to TRBJ1-2, with D perhaps TRBD1 (6 bases). Trimming left V 8 bases short and J 2 bases short, with 15 bases between. CDR3 size: 13 residues. CDR1 is SQVTM and CDR2 is ANQGSEA in the germline V gene. CDR3 residues: CSTLGGQNYGYTF. CDR3 DNA sequence: TGCAGCACCCTGGGGGGGCAGAACTATGGCTACACCTTC.

The V call is TRBV28, the J call TRBJ2-7; D may be TRBD1 or TRBD2 (5 bases each). Germline CDR1 and CDR2: MDHEN and SYDVKM. Trimming pared 7 bases from V and 7 bases from J, leaving 20 bases between. The CDR3 sequence is 14 residues long. The CDR3 nucleotides read TGTGCCAGCATTGCCGGGACCCTGGTGGGGGAGCAGTACTTC. Its protein is CASIAGTLVGEQYF.

This clone was recorded a few times. V and J are TRBV2 and TRBJ1-1, with D possibly being TRBD1 (5 bases). Germline CDR1 reads SNHLY; CDR2 reads FYNNEI. The CDR3 is made up of 12 amino acids. The V and J ends lost 6 bases and 9 bases respectively, with 14 bases between them. The CDR3 nucleotides read TGTGCCAGCAGCAGGGAGAACGAGAAAGCTTTCTTT. Its translation: CASSRENEKAFF.

CDR3 DNA sequence: TGTGCCAGCAGTGAAGCCGCGGCAGGGAGGCAAGAGACCCAGTACTTC. Residues: CASSEAAAGRQETQYF. The chain links TRBV6-1 to TRBJ2-5, with D possibly TRBD2 on 6 matching bases. V was shortened by 0 bases and J by 2 bases, with 13 bases between the two germline ends. CDR1 and CDR2 from the germline V gene are MNHNS and SASEGT. The CDR3 totals 16 residues.

The chain joins TRBV5-4 to TRBJ2-7, with 10 bases identical to TRBD1. The CDR3 runs to 15 residues. Germline loops: CDR1 SGHNT, CDR2 YYREEE (reference sequence). V lost 4 bases to trimming and J lost 1 base; unmatched junction nucleotides: 5. The CDR3 loop reads CASSPRDRGSYEQYF. The CDR3, as DNA: TGTGCCAGCAGCCCCAGGGACAGGGGATCCTACGAGCAGTACTTC.

This chain connects TRBV7-8 to TRBJ2-7; D remains unclear. Looked up from germline, CDR1 is SGHVS and CDR2 is FQNEAQ. This CDR3 spans 15 amino acids. The V end was cut by 1 base, the J end by 5 bases, with 15 bases between. CDR3 sequence: CASSLVGVGSDEQYF. CDR3 bases: TGTGCCAGCAGCTTAGTCGGTGTCGGGTCGGACGAGCAGTACTTC.

The chain couples TRBV4-1 to TRBJ2-7; 9 nucleotides line up with TRBD1. The CDR3 is 15 residues long. The ends lost 3 bases at V and 5 bases at J; junction bases unmatched: 8. The germline CDR1 and CDR2 sequences are MGHRA and YSYEKL. In nucleotides, the CDR3 is TGCGCCAGCAGCCATGCCGGGACAGGGAGGGACGAGCAGTACTTC. It specifies CASSHAGTGRDEQYF.